This T cell receptor (beta chain) emerged from a study of shared T cell receptors in the human thymus (dated by TCRdb to the early 2020s). For context, the study as a whole: The study investigated the way shared, self-reactive T-cell receptor alpha chains are produced in the human thymus.

The CDR3 numbers 18 residues from cysteine through phenylalanine. Only the CDR3 region is kept as DNA, spanning 54 bases read in frame from base 1. V is cut back by 9 bases and J by 4 bases, with 21 bases in the junction unmatched. Based on the germline V gene (reference sequence), the CDR1 and CDR2 sequences are MNHEY and SMNVEV. Library preparation used the immunoSEQ multiplex PCR assay. TCRdb's version of the immuneACCESS table is confined to in-frame rearrangements and falls short of the full clone set. An unresolved V gene accounts for under half of the shortfall where checked; the remainder is of unknown origin. Within this sample are about 710,000 clones, with 70% to 90% of them counted one time only. The ten largest clonotypes hold under 0.01% of the sample. Points on this clone: Its antigen target is currently unknown. Base-call qualities are not available, and no considerably larger clone is one nucleotide away.

These sequences were also reported in another study, on human thymus T cells. As noted in the second study: Donors were immunologically healthy infants undergoing open corrective cardiac surgery for congenital heart defects in Finland. The thymus tissue came from surgical resects taken out during corrective cardiac surgery. Usage of V and J gene segments appeared to be biased in both the thymic and the peripheral blood repertoires. The related research found that thymic TCR repertoires overlapped highly between unrelated individuals. The study described the TCR alpha and beta repertoires in roughly 8 infant thymus samples and a handful of matching peripheral blood samples. The cohort included over five male and two female infants, with donor ages spanning 7 to 244 days. Thymocytes were freed from the tissue by mechanical means and kept at -70 degrees C as pellets of roughly 9-30 million cells. A QIAsymphony instrument was used to extract genomic DNA from the frozen cell pellets. The immunoSEQ multiplex PCR assay was used to amplify the TCRB and TCRAD loci from a standardized amount of quality-controlled genomic DNA. Amplicons spanned the V(D)J region at a length sufficient to cover the CDR3 and identify V and J genes. Amplicon sequencing was performed on an Illumina platform through the commercial immunoSEQ service. Primer bias and sequencing errors were corrected as previously described, and TCRAD and TCRB definitions were based on the IMGT database. Analysis of the repertoires was done with immunoSEQ Analyzer 3.0 and VDJTools and included basic statistics, V/J segment usage, diversity estimates, rarefaction and pairwise overlap. Chao1, ChaoE, Efron-Thisted, Shannon and inverse Simpson indices were used to estimate diversity, which was also estimated on datasets down-sampled to the smallest sample. For repertoire overlap, CDR3 nucleotide sequence, V gene and J gene had to match strictly, and clustering was done by Jaccard-based multidimensional scaling. On average, about 810,000 unique TCRB clonotypes were obtained from thymus samples, compared with approximately 82,000 from blood samples.

Sequencing input: thymocytes. Recombination linked TRBV27 to TRBJ2-7, with TRBD2 identical over 10 junction bases. The origin of this receptor is a boy in the first two years of life with a congenital heart defect. Donor details come from another sample of the same person, matched by shared clones. The CDR3 has the sequence CASSARGFTSGNSYEQYF. In nucleotides, the sequence is TGTGCCAGTAGTGCCAGGGGATTTACTAGCGGGAATAGTTACGAGCAGTACTTC.